Listed below are T cell receptor beta chains from one sample, sequenced in a study of cytomegalovirus exposure and HLA in healthy donors. Method: immunoSEQ multiplex PCR; TCRdb's copy keeps in-frame clones and lacks some. Among under 100,000 clones listed, less than 65% were seen once. Sequencing was performed on PBMCs. The receptors stem from a woman aged 25-40 years in good health and CMV-seropositive. Both conserved end residues are part of each CDR3. A D gene is named only where the DNA matches it firmly. The listing skips clone size in some rows; elsewhere it reads once, few, many or a size class.

abundance: -
d_gene: TRBD2
v_gene: TRBV4-2
j_gene: TRBJ2-1
CDR3aa: CASSQRIDTSGYNEQFF
CDR3nt: TGTGCCAGCAGCCAAAGAATTGATACTAGCGGCTACAATGAGCAGTTCTTC

abundance: few
d_gene: TRBD1
v_gene: TRBV6-4
j_gene: TRBJ2-3
CDR3aa: CASSQSGGTDTQYF
CDR3nt: TGTGCCAGCAGCCAATCAGGGGGAACAGATACGCAGTATTTT

abundance: -
d_gene: TRBD2
v_gene: TRBV4-1
j_gene: TRBJ2-1
CDR3aa: CASSQLAGIVVDEQFF
CDR3nt: TGCGCCAGCAGCCAACTAGCGGGGATAGTGGTAGATGAGCAGTTCTTC

abundance: -
d_gene: -
v_gene: TRBV27
j_gene: TRBJ1-3
CDR3aa: CASSLSQTAGNTIYF
CDR3nt: TGTGCCAGCAGTTTATCTCAGACAGCAGGAAACACCATATATTTT

abundance: once
d_gene: -
v_gene: TRBV5-8
j_gene: TRBJ1-2
CDR3aa: CASSVGQSGYTF
CDR3nt: TGTGCCAGCAGCGTCGGACAGAGTGGCTACACCTTC

abundance: -
d_gene: TRBD2
v_gene: TRBV27
j_gene: TRBJ2-2
CDR3aa: CASSLWGEGTGELFF
CDR3nt: TGTGCCAGCAGTTTATGGGGGGAGGGCACCGGGGAGCTGTTTTTT

abundance: few
d_gene: TRBD1
v_gene: TRBV19
j_gene: TRBJ2-3
CDR3aa: CASSPQGIDTQYF
CDR3nt: TGTGCCAGTAGCCCACAGGGGATAGATACGCAGTATTTT

abundance: -
d_gene: -
v_gene: TRBV6-1
j_gene: TRBJ1-2
CDR3aa: CASSEGFTGGEGYPF
CDR3nt: TGTGCCAGCAGTGAAGGATTTACGGGAGGGGAAGGCTACCCCTTC

abundance: few
d_gene: TRBD2
v_gene: TRBV6-1
j_gene: TRBJ2-7
CDR3aa: CASKLAGESYEQYF
CDR3nt: TGTGCCAGTAAACTAGCGGGGGAATCCTACGAGCAGTACTTC

abundance: -
d_gene: -
v_gene: TRBV7-8
j_gene: TRBJ2-5
CDR3aa: CASSPKTSSSGETQYF
CDR3nt: TGTGCCAGCAGCCCCAAGACTAGTTCCTCGGGAGAGACCCAGTACTTC

abundance: -
d_gene: TRBD1
v_gene: TRBV18
j_gene: TRBJ2-7
CDR3aa: CASSQDRGVTEQYF
CDR3nt: TGTGCCAGCTCACAGGACAGGGGGGTCACCGAGCAGTACTTC

abundance: -
d_gene: TRBD1
v_gene: TRBV6-5
j_gene: TRBJ1-4
CDR3aa: CASSYYRDSEKLFF
CDR3nt: TGTGCCAGCAGTTACTACCGGGACAGTGAAAAACTGTTTTTT

abundance: -
d_gene: TRBD1
v_gene: TRBV7-9
j_gene: TRBJ2-7
CDR3aa: CASSAHRGSDYEQYF
CDR3nt: TGTGCCAGCAGCGCCCACAGGGGGTCGGACTACGAGCAGTACTTC

abundance: -
d_gene: -
v_gene: TRBV30
j_gene: TRBJ1-1
CDR3aa: CAWMRAERLNTEAFF
CDR3nt: TGTGCCTGGATGAGGGCTGAGAGACTGAACACTGAAGCTTTCTTT

abundance: -
d_gene: -
v_gene: TRBV6-1
j_gene: TRBJ1-6
CDR3aa: CASRAGRARDSPLHF
CDR3nt: TGTGCCAGCAGGGCCGGCAGGGCAAGGGATTCACCCCTCCACTTT

abundance: -
d_gene: -
v_gene: TRBV6-6
j_gene: TRBJ2-3
CDR3aa: CASRADYGTDTQYF
CDR3nt: TGTGCCAGCAGAGCGGACTATGGCACAGATACGCAGTATTTT

abundance: -
d_gene: -
v_gene: TRBV4-2
j_gene: TRBJ1-3
CDR3aa: CASSQEGTWLSGNTIYF
CDR3nt: TGTGCCAGCAGCCAGGAGGGGACCTGGCTTTCTGGAAACACCATATATTTT

abundance: once
d_gene: -
v_gene: TRBV2
j_gene: TRBJ1-5
CDR3aa: CASSQGLGSQPQHF
CDR3nt: TGTGCCAGCAGCCAAGGACTTGGGTCTCAGCCCCAGCATTTT

abundance: -
d_gene: TRBD1
v_gene: TRBV5-6
j_gene: TRBJ2-1
CDR3aa: CASSLAGTGGSYNEQFF
CDR3nt: TGTGCCAGCAGCTTGGCCGGGACAGGGGGTTCCTACAATGAGCAGTTCTTC

abundance: -
d_gene: TRBD1
v_gene: TRBV13
j_gene: TRBJ2-7
CDR3aa: CASSRPGTGAREQYF
CDR3nt: TGTGCCAGCAGCCGCCCCGGGACAGGGGCTCGGGAGCAGTACTTC

abundance: -
d_gene: TRBD2
v_gene: TRBV7-9
j_gene: TRBJ2-1
CDR3aa: CASSLKGLAPGEQFF
CDR3nt: TGTGCCAGCAGCTTAAAGGGACTAGCCCCCGGTGAGCAGTTCTTC

abundance: few
d_gene: TRBD1
v_gene: TRBV28
j_gene: TRBJ1-6
CDR3aa: CASSHRDRGSPLHF
CDR3nt: TGTGCCAGCAGTCACCGGGACAGGGGGTCACCCCTCCACTTT

abundance: -
d_gene: TRBD1
v_gene: TRBV6-1
j_gene: TRBJ1-1
CDR3aa: CASSEPGGPNTEAFF
CDR3nt: TGTGCCAGCAGTGAACCAGGGGGACCCAACACTGAAGCTTTCTTT

abundance: few
d_gene: TRBD1
v_gene: TRBV5-1
j_gene: TRBJ1-2
CDR3aa: CASSPETGGALYGYTF
CDR3nt: TGCGCCAGCAGCCCGGAGACAGGGGGGGCCCTCTATGGCTACACCTTC

abundance: -
d_gene: -
v_gene: TRBV4-3
j_gene: TRBJ1-2
CDR3aa: CASSQEGTVSSGYTF
CDR3nt: TGCGCCAGCAGCCAAGAGGGTACAGTCTCGAGTGGCTACACCTTC

abundance: -
d_gene: TRBD1
v_gene: TRBV5-1
j_gene: TRBJ1-3
CDR3aa: CASSPRQGVDGNTIYF
CDR3nt: TGCGCCAGCAGCCCCAGACAGGGAGTGGACGGAAACACCATATATTTT

abundance: -
d_gene: -
v_gene: TRBV5-8
j_gene: TRBJ1-5
CDR3aa: CASSFGVSGSGNQPQHF
CDR3nt: TGTGCCAGCAGCTTCGGTGTATCGGGGTCGGGCAATCAGCCCCAGCATTTT

abundance: few
d_gene: TRBD1
v_gene: TRBV5-1
j_gene: TRBJ1-6
CDR3aa: CASSFVGTGGGGDSPLHF
CDR3nt: TGCGCCAGCAGCTTTGTTGGGACAGGGGGCGGTGGGGATTCACCCCTCCACTTT

abundance: once
d_gene: -
v_gene: TRBV15
j_gene: TRBJ2-7
CDR3aa: CATSRDSGVFYEQYF
CDR3nt: TGTGCCACCAGCAGAGACTCAGGGGTTTTCTACGAGCAGTACTTC

abundance: few
d_gene: TRBD2
v_gene: TRBV6-4
j_gene: TRBJ2-1
CDR3aa: CASGELAGGPVNEQFF
CDR3nt: TGTGCCAGCGGCGAACTAGCGGGGGGGCCTGTCAATGAGCAGTTCTTC

abundance: few
d_gene: TRBD1
v_gene: TRBV2
j_gene: TRBJ2-3
CDR3aa: CARKQGAFTDTQYF
CDR3nt: TGTGCCAGGAAGCAGGGGGCCTTCACAGATACGCAGTATTTT